Following are 28 T cell receptor beta chains from one sample sequenced in a study of STAT5B mutations in CD4+ large granular lymphocyte leukemia. The data were produced by immunoSEQ multiplex PCR, yet TCRdb's version contains in-frame clones alone and is incomplete. In the table there are roughly 29,000 clones, roughly 75% of which are singletons. Sequenced sample: CD4+ T cells from blood buffy coats. These receptor sequences come from a human donor in good health.

The chain links TRBV6-6 to TRBJ2-6; 10 bases align to TRBD1. The germline CDR1 and CDR2 sequences are MNHNY and SVGAGI (reference sequence). This CDR3 is built from 15 residues. V dropped 10 bases and J dropped 2; count of bases not matched to a gene: 5. DNA for the CDR3: TGTGCCACGGGACAGGGGCTCACTGGGGCCAACGTCCTGACTTTC. As protein: CATGQGLTGANVLTF.

The chain links TRBV7-6 to TRBJ2-2, with 7 positions matching TRBD2. After removal of 5 bases from V and 2 bases from J, the junction contained 8 bases not matched to a gene. CDR1 is SGHVS and CDR2 is FNYEAQ in the germline V gene. CDR3 length: 16 residues. The CDR3 DNA follows: TGTGCCAGCAGCCGGCGGGCGGGGGAAAACACCGGGGAGCTGTTTTTT. It encodes CASSRRAGENTGELFF.

This clone was observed a handful of times. The rearrangement uses TRBV30 and TRBJ1-1; D gene ambiguous. V was clipped by 2 bases and J by 10 bases, with 17 bases between them. Germline CDR1 is GTSNPN and CDR2 is SVGIG (reference sequence). The CDR3 is made up of 13 amino acids. Here the CDR3 reads CAWSFTVMNAAFF. The CDR3 DNA sequence: TGTGCCTGGAGTTTTACAGTTATGAACGCAGCTTTCTTT.

CDR3 bases: TGTGCCAGCAGGGGTTCAGGGGATTACGCCGGGGAGCTGTTTTTT. Translated, it gives CASRGSGDYAGELFF. The J gene is TRBJ2-2, the V gene TRBV9, with D possibly matching TRBD1 (6 bases). Germline assignment: CDR1 SGDLS and CDR2 YYNGEE. The V end was cut by 5 bases, the J end by 6 bases, with 17 bases between. The CDR3 extends over 15 amino acids.

The chain couples TRBV19 to TRBJ1-2, with no clear D. This CDR3 spans 13 amino acids. From germline, CDR1 is LNHDA and CDR2 SQIVND (reference sequence). Trimming left V 1 base short and J 8 bases short, with 11 bases between. The CDR3 loop is CASSIVGASGYTF. CDR3 DNA sequence: TGTGCCAGTAGTATAGTCGGAGCTTCAGGCTACACCTTC.

This sequence joins TRBV19 and TRBJ1-2; a possible D gene is TRBD1 (6 bases). The CDR3 is made up of 18 amino acids. Trimming removed 5 bases at V and 4 bases at J, with 26 bases between. Germline V lookup: CDR1 LNHDA, CDR2 SQIVND (reference sequence). The CDR3 sequence: CASSPNKGTAGGLYGYTF. In nucleotides, the CDR3 is TGTGCCAGTAGTCCTAACAAGGGGACGGCTGGGGGGCTCTATGGCTACACCTTC. The full variable domain, with the rest looked up from reference TRBV19 and TRBJ1-2, is DGGITQSPKYLFRKEGQNVTLSCEQNLNHDAMYWYRQDPGQGLRLIYYSQIVNDFQKGDIAEGYSVSREKKESFPLTVTSAQKNPTAFYLCASSPNKGTAGGLYGYTFGSGTRLTVV.

The genes are TRBV6-1 and TRBJ1-1, with D unresolved. From germline, CDR1 is MNHNS and CDR2 SASEGT. This CDR3 spans 14 amino acids. V lost 1 base and J lost 0, with 6 bases in between. CDR3 bases: TGTGCCAGCAGTGAAGTCAATATGAACACTGAAGCTTTCTTT. Its translation is CASSEVNMNTEAFF.

V is TRBV4-3 and J is TRBJ2-1, with D possibly being TRBD2 (5 bases). The CDR3 contains 16 residues. Germline CDR1 is LGHNA and CDR2 is YSLEER. The V gene lost 1 base and the J gene lost 1 base, with 11 bases spanning the gap. CDR3 protein: CASSQVTGKSYNEQFF. The CDR3 DNA sequence: TGCGCCAGCAGCCAAGTAACGGGGAAGTCCTACAATGAGCAGTTCTTC.

The J gene is TRBJ1-2, the V gene TRBV5-1; D is unclear. CDR1 SGHRS and CDR2 YFSETQ come from the germline V gene. Trimming took off 0 bases at V and 2 bases at J, with 20 bases between the two ends. There are 18 residues in the CDR3. The CDR3: CASSLALGLRRPNYGYTF. CDR3 bases: TGCGCCAGCAGCTTGGCTTTGGGCCTTCGACGGCCAAACTATGGCTACACCTTC.

This chain links TRBV7-8 with TRBJ2-7; D possibly corresponds to TRBD2 (5 bases). Trimming pared 4 bases from V and 4 bases from J, leaving 20 bases between. The CDR3 loop spans 16 amino acids. Germline values: CDR1 SGHVS, CDR2 FQNEAQ. This chain's CDR3 is CASSYDTPGNPYEQYF. The CDR3 DNA follows: TGTGCCAGCAGCTACGACACCCCCGGGAACCCTTACGAGCAGTACTTC.

The chain links TRBV19 to TRBJ1-5, with 10 positions matching TRBD1. This CDR3 is 17 amino acids long. Germline V gene data show CDR1 as LNHDA and CDR2 as SQIVND (reference sequence). The junction had 8 bases not matched to a gene; V was cut back by 6 bases and J by 0 bases. CDR3 in DNA: TGTGCCAGTAGAACTGGACAGGGGGGTTATAGCAATCAGCCCCAGCATTTT. This sequence encodes CASRTGQGGYSNQPQHF. Full variable domain (rest looked up from reference TRBV19 and TRBJ1-5): DGGITQSPKYLFRKEGQNVTLSCEQNLNHDAMYWYRQDPGQGLRLIYYSQIVNDFQKGDIAEGYSVSREKKESFPLTVTSAQKNPTAFYLCASRTGQGGYSNQPQHFGDGTRLSIL.

V usage is TRBV6-5 and J usage is TRBJ2-5; D possibly corresponds to TRBD2 (6 bases). Gene TRBJ2-7 matches the end of the DNA better, so the J call may be wrong. The length of the CDR3 is 15 residues. Per germline, CDR1 MNHEY and CDR2 SVGAGI. The CDR3 region is CASSYSFGGAYEQYF. In DNA, the CDR3 is TGTGCCAGCAGTTACTCTTTCGGGGGAGCCTACGAGCAGTACTTC.

This clone was detected once. The rearrangement uses TRBV2 and TRBJ2-4, with no clear D. V was trimmed by 0 bases and J by 9 bases, leaving 12 bases between them. Germline V CDR1 and CDR2: SNHLY, FYNNEI. This CDR3 is 14 amino acids long. In DNA form, the CDR3 reads TGTGCCAGCAGTGAAGCGCGCCCCCAAGGCATTCAGTACTTC. The encoded protein is CASSEARPQGIQYF.

The chain uses TRBV6-1 and TRBJ2-3, with TRBD1 as a possible D gene (5 bases). The length of the CDR3 is 15 residues. From germline, CDR1 is MNHNS and CDR2 SASEGT. Trimming took 1 base from V and 4 from J, leaving 12 bases between them. CDR3 sequence (DNA): TGTGCCAGCAGTGAAGTCCCAGGGCGGCCAGATACGCAGTATTTT. This encodes CASSEVPGRPDTQYF.

V is TRBV5-1 and J is TRBJ1-1; TRBD1 matches 7 bases. V dropped 8 bases and J dropped 2; count of bases not matched to a gene: 6. Germline V lookup: CDR1 SGHRS, CDR2 YFSETQ. The CDR3 runs to 13 residues. The CDR3 here is CASVEGANTEAFF. The DNA of the CDR3 is TGCGCCAGTGTGGAGGGGGCCAACACTGAAGCTTTCTTT.

The rearrangement links TRBV5-6 to TRBJ2-7, with 14 bases identical to TRBD2. Germline V gene sequence: CDR1 SGHDT, CDR2 YYEEEE. V shed 4 bases and J 4 bases; nucleotides not matched to a gene: 13. The CDR3 consists of 18 residues. The CDR3 protein is CASSGTSGRSWLLYEQYF. DNA of the CDR3: TGTGCCAGCAGCGGGACTAGCGGGAGATCGTGGTTGCTGTACGAGCAGTACTTC. Based on the CDR3 plus reference TRBV5-6 and TRBJ2-7, the full variable domain is DAGVTQSPTHLIKTRGQQVTLRCSPKSGHDTVSWYQQALGQGPQFIFQYYEEEERQRGNFPDRFSGHQFPNYSSELNVNALLLGDSALYLCASSGTSGRSWLLYEQYFGPGTRLTVT.

This chain links TRBV11-2 with TRBJ1-1; a possible D gene is TRBD1 (5 bases). CDR1 and CDR2 (germline): SGHAT, FQNNGV. This CDR3 is built from 13 residues. V was cut by 3 bases and J by 10 bases, with 15 bases left in between. In DNA, the CDR3 is TGTGCCAGCAGCTTGATGGGGCGGGGGGGAGCTTTCTTT. This gives the protein CASSLMGRGGAFF.

In its sample, this clone was seen a few times. The CDR3: CAISESPEATREAFF. In DNA form, the CDR3 reads TGTGCCATCAGTGAGAGTCCGGAGGCTACAAGGGAAGCTTTCTTT. The genes are TRBV10-3 and TRBJ1-1; D is uncertain. Germline loops: CDR1 ENHRY, CDR2 SYGVKD. The CDR3 loop spans 15 amino acids. Between the trimmed V and J ends, which lost 2 bases and 8 bases, there was a span of 18 bases.

The chain combines TRBV18 with TRBJ2-7, with D possibly being TRBD1 (5 bases). V was clipped by 1 base and J by 5 bases, with 6 bases between them. The length of the CDR3 is 12 residues. The germline gives CDR1 KGHSH, CDR2 LQKENI. DNA of the CDR3: TGTGCCAGCTCACCACTAGGGGACGAGCAGTACTTC. It specifies CASSPLGDEQYF.

This clone was seen just once. The chain has TRBV25-1 and TRBJ1-2, with 7 bases lining up with TRBD1. J lost 0 bases, V lost 6 bases, and 4 bases had no gene match. Germline-derived CDR1 and CDR2 are MGHDK and SYGVNS. The CDR3 contains 14 residues. For the CDR3, the DNA is TGTGCCAGCAGCCGCGGGACAGCTAACTATGGCTACACCTTC. Its protein is CASSRGTANYGYTF.

The chain is built from TRBV6-6 and TRBJ2-2, with 8 positions matching TRBD1. The CDR3 is 14 amino acids. CDR1 and CDR2 (germline): MNHNY, SVGAGI (reference sequence). Trimming cost V 6 bases and J 5 bases; bases outside gene matches: 5. This chain's CDR3 is CASSPRTGTGELFF. The DNA of the CDR3 is TGTGCCAGCAGCCCACGGACAGGGACCGGGGAGCTGTTTTTT.

The sample holds one count of this clone. The chain links TRBV19 to TRBJ2-2; 10 nucleotides align to TRBD2. CDR1 LNHDA and CDR2 SQIVND come from the germline V gene (reference sequence). This CDR3 is built from 16 residues. V lost 3 bases to trimming and J lost 4 bases; unmatched junction nucleotides: 5. The CDR3 region is CASSIWLAGVTGELFF. CDR3 nucleotide sequence: TGTGCCAGTAGTATCTGGCTAGCGGGAGTCACCGGGGAGCTGTTTTTT.

This clone was counted a few times. The CDR3 coding sequence is TGTGCCAGCGGGTCCGATAGCAATCAGCCCCAGCATTTT. This encodes CASGSDSNQPQHF. The V gene is TRBV2, the J gene TRBJ1-5; D remains unclear. The CDR3 consists of 13 residues. Germline V CDR1 and CDR2: SNHLY, FYNNEI. Trimming shortened V by 8 bases and J by 0 bases, and 8 bases separated the two germline ends. Together with reference TRBV2 and TRBJ1-5, the CDR3 gives the full variable domain: EPEVTQTPSHQVTQMGQEVILRCVPISNHLYFYWYRQILGQKVEFLVSFYNNEISEKSEIFDDQFSVERPDGSNFTLKIRSTKLEDSAMYFCASGSDSNQPQHFGDGTRLSIL.

The chain couples TRBV30 to TRBJ1-2, with 8 bases fitting TRBD1. The CDR3 sequence is 13 residues long. Germline values: CDR1 GTSNPN, CDR2 SVGIG (reference sequence). V was clipped by 3 bases and J by 6 bases; unmatched bases: 6. The CDR3 sequence: CAWRTGERDGYTF. The CDR3 coding sequence is TGTGCCTGGAGGACAGGGGAAAGGGATGGCTACACCTTC.

This sequence joins TRBV19 and TRBJ1-1; D might be TRBD1 (5 bases). There are 13 residues in the CDR3. From germline, CDR1 is LNHDA and CDR2 SQIVND (reference sequence). Deletions cut 6 bases from V and 8 bases from J, with 16 bases between. CDR3 in DNA: TGTGCCAGTAGACCTGACAGCGCTCGGGAAGCTTTCTTT. Protein product: CASRPDSAREAFF.

The chain combines TRBV5-1 with TRBJ1-5; D remains ambiguous. CDR1 and CDR2 from the germline V gene are SGHRS and YFSETQ. This CDR3 has 15 amino acids. Deletions cut 1 base from V and 2 bases from J, with 10 bases between. CDR3 nucleotides: TGCGCCAGCAGCTTGTCTGGGAAAGGCAATCAGCCCCAGCATTTT. This encodes CASSLSGKGNQPQHF.

This clone is labeled medium-sized. V usage is TRBV7-2 and J usage is TRBJ2-5; a possible D gene is TRBD2 (6 bases). The CDR3 contains 14 residues. V was cut by 1 base and J by 4 bases, with 10 bases left in between. CDR1 and CDR2 (germline): SGHTA, FQGNSA. Here the CDR3 reads CASSLDGGSETQYF. CDR3 sequence (DNA): TGTGCCAGCAGCTTAGACGGGGGATCAGAGACCCAGTACTTC.

The chain employs TRBV7-9 and TRBJ1-1; 7 bases are a match to TRBD1. Germline V gene sequence: CDR1 SEHNR, CDR2 FQNEAQ (reference sequence). The ends lost 10 bases at V and 3 bases at J; junction bases unmatched: 14. This CDR3 comprises 15 residues. CDR3: CATREWTGGDTEAFF. CDR3 in DNA: TGTGCCACCAGGGAATGGACAGGAGGTGACACTGAAGCTTTCTTT.